The 20 T cell receptor beta chains reported below all come from one sample, sequenced in a study of Graves' ophthalmopathy and Graves' hyperthyroidism. TCR beta CDR3 amplification used RNA transcripts. Scientists carried out first-round RT-PCR using HTBI primers and then a second-round multiplex PCR. Each CDR3 protein is one row after TCRdb ran MiXCR on the multiplex PCR reads. The data hold approximately 460,000 distinct CDR3 sequences, with around 14% observed a single time. The sample comprised blood. All receptors come from a woman in her thirties with Graves' ophthalmopathy.

This rearrangement joins TRBV20-1 to TRBJ1-2; TRBD1 agrees at 9 bases. Trimming took 5 bases from V and 0 from J; bases not matched to a gene: 4. The germline V gene has CDR1 DFQATT and CDR2 SNEGSKA (reference sequence). There are 14 residues in the CDR3. The CDR3 region has the DNA TGCAGTGCTTGGGACAGGGCGTCTAACTATGGCTACACCTTC. This encodes CSAWDRASNYGYTF.

This clonotype was counted many times. The chain carries TRBV6-1 and TRBJ1-1; no firm D call. The CDR3 runs to 15 residues. CDR1 is MNHNS and CDR2 is SASEGT in the germline V gene. V lost 2 bases and J 0 bases, leaving 10 bases between the germline ends. For the CDR3, the DNA is TGTGCCAGCAGTGAACCCGGGGAGGTGAACACTGAAGCTTTCTTT. It encodes CASSEPGEVNTEAFF.

This clonotype was counted ten times or more. The genes are TRBV6-1 and TRBJ2-5; 9 positions agree with TRBD2. The CDR3 covers 15 residues. Germline CDR1 is MNHNS and CDR2 is SASEGT. V shed 6 bases, J shed 2 bases, and the junction held 7 bases outside the gene matches. Here the CDR3 reads CASRASGVIQETQYF. CDR3 DNA sequence: TGTGCCAGCAGGGCTAGCGGGGTAATTCAAGAGACCCAGTACTTC.

At least ten counts were recorded for this clonotype. This chain's CDR3 is CASRGQARSTEAFF. Written as DNA, the CDR3 is TGTGCCAGCAGAGGACAGGCGAGATCCACTGAAGCTTTCTTT. The J gene is TRBJ1-1, the V gene TRBV28; 7 bases fit TRBD1. Germline assignment: CDR1 MDHEN and CDR2 SYDVKM. This CDR3 is 14 amino acids long. V was clipped by 6 bases and J by 4 bases; unmatched bases: 8.

The rearrangement joins TRBV5-1 to TRBJ2-5, with TRBD2 matching 10 bases. Germline V lookup: CDR1 SGHRS, CDR2 YFSETQ. Germline trimming cut 0 bases from V and 5 bases from J; bases unmatched to any gene: 4. The CDR3 extends over 15 amino acids. The CDR3 sequence is CASSLASGSMETQYF. In nucleotides, the CDR3 is TGCGCCAGCAGCTTGGCTAGCGGGAGTATGGAGACCCAGTACTTC.

This clonotype showed up many times. The rearrangement joins TRBV29-1 to TRBJ1-1; no firm D call. Looked up from germline, CDR1 is SQVTM and CDR2 is ANQGSEA. V shed 3 bases and J shed 5 bases, with 10 bases lying between them. This CDR3 is built from 12 residues. This CDR3 reads CSVDALGTEAFF. In DNA form, the CDR3 reads TGCAGCGTTGATGCCCTTGGGACTGAAGCTTTCTTT.

In this sample, this clonotype turned up a few times. V is TRBV20-1 and J is TRBJ1-1; possible D gene TRBD1, 5 bases. CDR1 and CDR2 from the germline V gene are DFQATT and SNEGSKA (reference sequence). Trimming shortened V by 6 bases and J by 7 bases, and 15 bases separated the two germline ends. The CDR3 is 12 amino acids. Here the CDR3 DNA reads TGCAGTGCCCAGAGGGGAACAGATGAAGCTTTCTTT. It encodes CSAQRGTDEAFF.

This clonotype has at least ten counts. The chain employs TRBV27 and TRBJ1-5; TRBD1 is a possible D gene (6 bases). The V and J ends lost 5 bases and 1 base respectively, with 12 bases between them. Germline CDR1 MNHEY, CDR2 SMNVEV (reference sequence). This CDR3 contains 15 residues. The CDR3 DNA sequence: TGTGCCAGCAGTGGGGGCGGCCTGAGCAATCAGCCCCAGCATTTT. Translating gives CASSGGGLSNQPQHF.

This clonotype appeared many times. The chain employs TRBV6-1 and TRBJ2-7; 8 bases match TRBD1. This CDR3 is 15 amino acids long. Germline lookup yields CDR1 MNHNS and CDR2 SASEGT. Unmatched junction bases numbered 7, after V lost 1 base and J lost 5 bases. CDR3 bases: TGTGCCAGCAGTGAAGGAGCAGGGGGCGGGGACGAGCAGTACTTC. Its translation: CASSEGAGGGDEQYF.

This clonotype occurred a few times. Possible read error: a much larger clone is one base away. V usage is TRBV6-1 and J usage is TRBJ1-6, with D tentatively TRBD1 (5 bases). CDR1 MNHNS and CDR2 SASEGT come from the germline V gene. The CDR3 has 15 amino acids. The CDR3 reads CASRTGGTYNSHLHF. The CDR3 DNA is TGTGCCAGCAGGACTGGGGGGACCTATAATTCACACCTCCACTTT.

This clonotype was detected ten times or more. The chain links TRBV11-2 to TRBJ1-1; 8 positions agree with TRBD1. Germline lookup yields CDR1 SGHAT and CDR2 FQNNGV. CDR3 length: 15 amino acids. With V trimmed by 5 bases and J by 0 bases, 5 bases remained unmatched. CDR3 in DNA: TGTGCCAGCAGCGCGACAGGGGTTATGAACACTGAAGCTTTCTTT. Translated: CASSATGVMNTEAFF.

The V call is TRBV7-2, the J call TRBJ2-5; 12 bases are a match to TRBD2. The CDR3 is made up of 15 amino acids. V lost 3 bases and J lost 5; bases outside the gene matches: 4. Per germline, CDR1 SGHTA and CDR2 FQGNSA. In DNA form, the CDR3 reads TGTGCCAGCAGCTTTGGACTAGCGGGGAGGGAGACCCAGTACTTC. Amino acid sequence: CASSFGLAGRETQYF.

This clonotype has ten or more counts. CDR3 DNA: TGTGCCAGCAGTGAAGGCCCTGCAGCTCCGGGCGAGCAGTACTTC. This translates into CASSEGPAAPGEQYF. The V and J genes are TRBV6-1 and TRBJ2-7; D unresolved. The CDR3 is 15 amino acids. Germline loops: CDR1 MNHNS, CDR2 SASEGT. With 1 base removed from V and 6 bases from J, the gap between germline ends came to 16 bases.

This clonotype was counted at least ten times. The chain combines TRBV7-2 with TRBJ2-5; D gene uncertain. Trimming removed 2 bases from V and 2 bases from J, with 9 bases in between. CDR3 length: 14 amino acids. CDR1 SGHTA and CDR2 FQGNSA come from the germline V gene. CDR3: CASSLFGNQETQYF. CDR3 DNA: TGTGCCAGCAGCTTATTCGGAAATCAAGAGACCCAGTACTTC.

This clonotype came up many times. The chain is built from TRBV12-5 and TRBJ2-2; 9 nucleotides agree with TRBD2. There are 18 residues in the CDR3. The trim removed 2 bases at V and 1 base at J, leaving 8 bases unmatched. CDR1 and CDR2 (germline): LGHNT, FRNRAP. The CDR3 region has the DNA TGTGCTAGTGGTTTGTTCCCAGCGGGGGGAAGGAACACCGGGGAGCTGTTTTTT. This encodes CASGLFPAGGRNTGELFF. Full variable domain (remainder filled in from reference TRBV12-5 and TRBJ2-2): DARVTQTPRHKVTEMGQEVTMRCQPILGHNTVFWYRQTMMQGLELLAYFRNRAPLDDSGMPKDRFSAEMPDATLATLKIQPSEPRDSAVYFCASGLFPAGGRNTGELFFGEGSRLTVL.

This clonotype was seen more than once but under ten times. The chain carries TRBV5-6 and TRBJ1-1; D is unresolved. Looked up from germline, CDR1 is SGHDT and CDR2 is YYEEEE. The CDR3 spans 13 residues. Trimming took 1 base from V and 8 from J, leaving 12 bases between them. The CDR3 spells CASSLRHLREAFF. For the CDR3, the DNA is TGTGCCAGCAGCTTGAGGCACCTTCGGGAAGCTTTCTTT.

This clonotype was observed at least ten times. The chain links TRBV27 to TRBJ1-5; D may be TRBD1 (6 bases). V dropped 2 bases and J dropped 7 bases, with 12 bases sitting between them. The CDR3 is 14 amino acids. The germline V gene has CDR1 MNHEY and CDR2 SMNVEV (reference sequence). CDR3 nucleotide sequence: TGTGCCAGCAGTTTAGCAGGGGCACGACAGCCCCAGCATTTT. Its translation is CASSLAGARQPQHF.

This clonotype was picked up many times. The gene calls are TRBV28 and TRBJ1-5, with 12 bases fitting TRBD1. With V trimmed by 3 bases and J by 1 base, 7 bases remained unmatched. Germline CDR1 is MDHEN and CDR2 is SYDVKM. The CDR3 loop spans 18 amino acids. The CDR3 DNA reads as TGTGCCAGCAGTTTTTGGGACAGGGGGCGTCGGAGCAATCAGCCCCAGCATTTT. This sequence encodes CASSFWDRGRRSNQPQHF. Filled out from reference TRBV28 and TRBJ1-5, the complete variable domain reads DVKVTQSSRYLVKRTGEKVFLECVQDMDHENMFWYRQDPGLGLRLIYFSYDVKMKEKGDIPEGYSVSREKKERFSLILESASTNQTSMYLCASSFWDRGRRSNQPQHFGDGTRLSIL.

This clonotype has a count of ten or more. The chain combines TRBV6-1 with TRBJ1-5; no definite D call. Germline CDR1 and CDR2: MNHNS and SASEGT. V shed 0 bases and J shed 6 bases, with 12 bases lying between them. The CDR3 spans 15 residues. CDR3 protein: CASSEAETGGQPQHF. CDR3 in DNA: TGTGCCAGCAGTGAAGCGGAAACGGGAGGTCAGCCCCAGCATTTT.

There are many counts of this clonotype. The V call is TRBV2, the J call TRBJ1-2; D remains unclear. The CDR3 has 12 amino acids. The germline gives CDR1 SNHLY, CDR2 FYNNEI. Trimming removed 6 bases from V and 5 bases from J, with 10 bases in between. The CDR3 coding sequence is TGTGCCAGCAGGCATCTACGGTATGGCTACACCTTC. Translated: CASRHLRYGYTF.